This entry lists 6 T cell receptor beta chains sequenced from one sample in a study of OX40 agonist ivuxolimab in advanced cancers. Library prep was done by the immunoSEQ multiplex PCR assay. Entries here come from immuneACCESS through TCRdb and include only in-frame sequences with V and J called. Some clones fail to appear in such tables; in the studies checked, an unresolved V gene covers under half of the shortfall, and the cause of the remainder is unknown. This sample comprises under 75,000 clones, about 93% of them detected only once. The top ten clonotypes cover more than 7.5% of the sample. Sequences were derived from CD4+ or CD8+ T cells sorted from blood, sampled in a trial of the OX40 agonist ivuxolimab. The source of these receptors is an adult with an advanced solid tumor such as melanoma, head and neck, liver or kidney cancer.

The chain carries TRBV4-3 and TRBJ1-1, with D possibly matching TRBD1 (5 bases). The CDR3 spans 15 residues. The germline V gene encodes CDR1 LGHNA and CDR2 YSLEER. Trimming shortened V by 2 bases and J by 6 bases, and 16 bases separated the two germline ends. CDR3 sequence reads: CASSQFRQGGPEAFF. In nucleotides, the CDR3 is TGCGCCAGCAGCCAATTTCGGCAGGGTGGCCCTGAAGCTTTCTTT.

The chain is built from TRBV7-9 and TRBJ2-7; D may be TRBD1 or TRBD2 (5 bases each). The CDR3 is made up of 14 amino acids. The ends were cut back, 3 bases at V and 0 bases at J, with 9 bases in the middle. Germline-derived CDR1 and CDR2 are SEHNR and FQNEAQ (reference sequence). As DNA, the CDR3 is TGTGCCAGCAGCTTGGGGACGGCCTCCTACGAGCAGTACTTC. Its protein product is CASSLGTASYEQYF.

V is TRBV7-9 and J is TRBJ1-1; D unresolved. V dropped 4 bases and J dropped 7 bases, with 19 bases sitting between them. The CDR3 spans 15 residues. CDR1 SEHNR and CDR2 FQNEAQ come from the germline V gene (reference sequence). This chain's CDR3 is CASSSTGVLWGEAFF. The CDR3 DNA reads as TGTGCCAGCAGCTCTACGGGTGTCCTCTGGGGTGAAGCTTTCTTT.

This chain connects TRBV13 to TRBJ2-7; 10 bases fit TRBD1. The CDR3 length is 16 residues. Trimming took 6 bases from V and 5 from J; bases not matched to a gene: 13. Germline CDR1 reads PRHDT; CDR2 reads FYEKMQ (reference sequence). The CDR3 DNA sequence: TGTGCCAGCAGACAGAGCGACAGGGGGCTTAGCGACGAGCAGTACTTC. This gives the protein CASRQSDRGLSDEQYF.

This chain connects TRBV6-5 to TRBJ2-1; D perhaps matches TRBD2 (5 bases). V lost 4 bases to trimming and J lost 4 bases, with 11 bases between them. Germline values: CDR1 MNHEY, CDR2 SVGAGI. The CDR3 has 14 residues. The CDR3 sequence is CASSSLSGYNEQFF. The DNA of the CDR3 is TGTGCCAGCAGTTCCCTTTCGGGGTACAATGAGCAGTTCTTC.

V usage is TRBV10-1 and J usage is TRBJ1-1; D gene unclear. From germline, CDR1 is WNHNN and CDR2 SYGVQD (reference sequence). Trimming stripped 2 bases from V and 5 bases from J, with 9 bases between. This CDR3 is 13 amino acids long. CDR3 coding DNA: TGCGCCAGCAGTGAGCCCGACGGTACTGAAGCTTTCTTT. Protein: CASSEPDGTEAFF.